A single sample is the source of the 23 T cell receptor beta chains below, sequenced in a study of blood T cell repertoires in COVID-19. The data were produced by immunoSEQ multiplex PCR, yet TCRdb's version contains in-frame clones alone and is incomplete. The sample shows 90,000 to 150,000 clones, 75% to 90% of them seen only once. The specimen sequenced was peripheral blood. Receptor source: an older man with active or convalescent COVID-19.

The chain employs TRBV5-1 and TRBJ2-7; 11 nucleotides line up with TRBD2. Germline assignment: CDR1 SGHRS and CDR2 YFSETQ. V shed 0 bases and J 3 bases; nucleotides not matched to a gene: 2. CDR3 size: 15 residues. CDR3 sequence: CASSLGGTSGYEQYF. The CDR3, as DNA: TGCGCCAGCAGCTTGGGGGGGACTAGCGGCTACGAGCAGTACTTC.

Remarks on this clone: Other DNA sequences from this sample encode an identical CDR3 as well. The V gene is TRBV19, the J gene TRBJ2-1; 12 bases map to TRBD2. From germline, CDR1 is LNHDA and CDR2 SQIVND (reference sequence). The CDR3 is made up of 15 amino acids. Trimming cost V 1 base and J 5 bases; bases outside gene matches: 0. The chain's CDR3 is CASSIGTSGNNEQFF. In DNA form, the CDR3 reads TGTGCCAGTAGTATAGGGACTAGCGGGAACAATGAGCAGTTCTTC.

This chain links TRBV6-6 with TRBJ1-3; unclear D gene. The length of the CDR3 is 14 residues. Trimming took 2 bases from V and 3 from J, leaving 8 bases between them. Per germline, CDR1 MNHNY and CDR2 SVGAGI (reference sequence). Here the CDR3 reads CASSYASFGNTIYF. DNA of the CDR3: TGTGCCAGCAGTTACGCGAGTTTTGGAAACACCATATATTTT.

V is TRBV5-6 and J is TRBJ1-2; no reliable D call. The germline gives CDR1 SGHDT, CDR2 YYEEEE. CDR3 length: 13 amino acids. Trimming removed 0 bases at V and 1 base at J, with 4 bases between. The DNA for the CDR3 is TGTGCCAGCAGCTTGGGCAGTAACTATGGCTACACCTTC. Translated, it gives CASSLGSNYGYTF.

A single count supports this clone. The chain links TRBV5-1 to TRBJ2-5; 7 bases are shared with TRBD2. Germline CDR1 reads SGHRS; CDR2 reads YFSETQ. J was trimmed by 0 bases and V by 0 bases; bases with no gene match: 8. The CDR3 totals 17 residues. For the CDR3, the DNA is TGCGCCAGCAGCTTGGTTTCGACGGGAGGATACCAAGAGACCCAGTACTTC. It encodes CASSLVSTGGYQETQYF. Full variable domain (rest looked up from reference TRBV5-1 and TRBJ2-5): KAGVTQTPRYLIKTRGQQVTLSCSPISGHRSVSWYQQTPGQGLQFLFEYFSETQRNKGNFPGRFSGRQFSNSRSEMNVSTLELGDSALYLCASSLVSTGGYQETQYFGPGTRLLVL.

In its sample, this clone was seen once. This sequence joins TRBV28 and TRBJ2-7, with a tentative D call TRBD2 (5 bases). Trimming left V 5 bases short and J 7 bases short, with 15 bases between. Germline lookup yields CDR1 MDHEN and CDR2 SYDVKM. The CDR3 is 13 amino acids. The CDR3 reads CASSRLRGREQYF. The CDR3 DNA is TGTGCCAGCAGTCGACTTCGAGGGCGGGAGCAGTACTTC.

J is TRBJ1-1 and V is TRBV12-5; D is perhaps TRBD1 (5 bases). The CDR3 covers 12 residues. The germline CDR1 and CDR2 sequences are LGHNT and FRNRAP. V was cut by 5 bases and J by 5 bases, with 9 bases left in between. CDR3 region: CASGREGTEAFF. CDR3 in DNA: TGTGCTAGTGGTAGGGAGGGGACTGAAGCTTTCTTT.

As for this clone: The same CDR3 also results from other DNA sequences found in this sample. CDR3: CASSTTGGSGNTIYF. The CDR3 region has the DNA TGTGCCAGCAGTACGACAGGGGGCTCTGGAAACACCATATATTTT. This chain connects TRBV6-5 to TRBJ1-3, with TRBD1 matching 9 bases. The CDR3 totals 15 residues. Germline lookup yields CDR1 MNHEY and CDR2 SVGAGI. V shed 5 bases and J 0 bases; nucleotides not matched to a gene: 2.

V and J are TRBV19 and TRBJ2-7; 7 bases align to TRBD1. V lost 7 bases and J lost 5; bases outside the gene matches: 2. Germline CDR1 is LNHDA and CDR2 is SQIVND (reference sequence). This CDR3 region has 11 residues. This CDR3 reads CASMQGDEQYF. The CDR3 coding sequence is TGTGCCAGTATGCAGGGGGACGAGCAGTACTTC.

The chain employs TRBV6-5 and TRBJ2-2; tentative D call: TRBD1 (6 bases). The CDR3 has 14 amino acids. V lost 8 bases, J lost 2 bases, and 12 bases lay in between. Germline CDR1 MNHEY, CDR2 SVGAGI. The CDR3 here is CASLRGSNTGELFF. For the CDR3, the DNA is TGTGCCAGCCTCAGGGGCAGTAACACCGGGGAGCTGTTTTTT.

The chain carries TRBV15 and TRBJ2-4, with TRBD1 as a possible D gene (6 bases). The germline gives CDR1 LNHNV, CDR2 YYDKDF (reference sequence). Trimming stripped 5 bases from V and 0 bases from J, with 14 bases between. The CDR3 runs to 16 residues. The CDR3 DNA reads TGTGCCACCAGCGCGCAACAGGGAGTAGCCAAAAACATTCAGTACTTC. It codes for CATSAQQGVAKNIQYF.

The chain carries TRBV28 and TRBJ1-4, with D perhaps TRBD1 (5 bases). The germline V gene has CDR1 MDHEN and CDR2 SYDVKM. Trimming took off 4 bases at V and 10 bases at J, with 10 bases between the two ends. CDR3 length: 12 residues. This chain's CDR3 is CASSSNRLKLFF. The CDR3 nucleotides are TGTGCCAGCAGTTCCAACAGGCTAAAACTGTTTTTT. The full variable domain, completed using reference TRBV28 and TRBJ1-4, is DVKVTQSSRYLVKRTGEKVFLECVQDMDHENMFWYRQDPGLGLRLIYFSYDVKMKEKGDIPEGYSVSREKKERFSLILESASTNQTSMYLCASSSNRLKLFFGSGTQLSVL.

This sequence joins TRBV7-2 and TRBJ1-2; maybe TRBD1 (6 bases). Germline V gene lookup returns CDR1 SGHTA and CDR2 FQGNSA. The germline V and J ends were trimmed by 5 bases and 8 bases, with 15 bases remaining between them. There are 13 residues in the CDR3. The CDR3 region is CASSTPKGGGYTF. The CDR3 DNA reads TGTGCCAGCAGCACACCTAAAGGGGGAGGCTACACCTTC. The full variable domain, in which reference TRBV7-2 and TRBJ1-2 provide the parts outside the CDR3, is GAGVSQSPSNKVTEKGKDVELRCDPISGHTALYWYRQSLGQGLEFLIYFQGNSAPDKSGLPSDRFSAERTGGSVSTLTIQRTQQEDSAVYLCASSTPKGGGYTFGSGTRLTVV.

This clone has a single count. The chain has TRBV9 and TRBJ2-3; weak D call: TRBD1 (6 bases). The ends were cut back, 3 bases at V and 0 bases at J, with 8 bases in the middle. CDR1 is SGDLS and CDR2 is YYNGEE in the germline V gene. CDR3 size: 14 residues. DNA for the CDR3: TGTGCCAGCAGCGGAACAGGGAGCACAGATACGCAGTATTTT. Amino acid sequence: CASSGTGSTDTQYF. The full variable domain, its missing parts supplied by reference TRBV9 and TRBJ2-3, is DSGVTQTPKHLITATGQRVTLRCSPRSGDLSVYWYQQSLDQGLQFLIQYYNGEERAKGNILERFSAQQFPDLHSELNLSSLELGDSALYFCASSGTGSTDTQYFGPGTRLTVL.

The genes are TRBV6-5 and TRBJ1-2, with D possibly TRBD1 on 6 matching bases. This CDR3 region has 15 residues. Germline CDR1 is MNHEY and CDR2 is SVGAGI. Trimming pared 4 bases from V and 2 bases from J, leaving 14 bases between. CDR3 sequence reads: CASSFHGGANYGYTF. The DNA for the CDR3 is TGTGCCAGCAGTTTCCATGGGGGGGCCAACTATGGCTACACCTTC.

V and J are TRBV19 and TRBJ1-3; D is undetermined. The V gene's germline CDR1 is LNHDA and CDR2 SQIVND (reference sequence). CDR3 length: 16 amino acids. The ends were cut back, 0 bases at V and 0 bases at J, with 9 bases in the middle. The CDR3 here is CASSIESGSSGNTIYF. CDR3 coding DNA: TGTGCCAGTAGTATAGAATCAGGCAGCTCTGGAAACACCATATATTTT.

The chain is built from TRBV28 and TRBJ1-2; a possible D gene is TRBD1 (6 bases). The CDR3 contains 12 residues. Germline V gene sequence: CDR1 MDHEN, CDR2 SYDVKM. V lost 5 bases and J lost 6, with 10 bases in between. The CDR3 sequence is CASSLYRDGYTF. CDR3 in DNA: TGTGCCAGCAGTCTCTACAGGGATGGCTACACCTTC.

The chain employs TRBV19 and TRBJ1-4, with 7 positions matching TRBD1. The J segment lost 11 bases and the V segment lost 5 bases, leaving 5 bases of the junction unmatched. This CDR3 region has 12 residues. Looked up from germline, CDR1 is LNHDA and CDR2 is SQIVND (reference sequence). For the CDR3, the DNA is TGTGCCAGTAGTGGGACAGTCGCTAAACTGTTTTTT. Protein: CASSGTVAKLFF.

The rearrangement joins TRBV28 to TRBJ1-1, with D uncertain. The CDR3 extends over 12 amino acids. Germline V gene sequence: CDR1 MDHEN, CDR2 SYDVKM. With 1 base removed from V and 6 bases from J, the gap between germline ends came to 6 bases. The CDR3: CASSLFLAEAFF. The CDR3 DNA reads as TGTGCCAGCAGTTTATTTCTCGCTGAAGCTTTCTTT. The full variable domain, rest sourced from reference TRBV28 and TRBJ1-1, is DVKVTQSSRYLVKRTGEKVFLECVQDMDHENMFWYRQDPGLGLRLIYFSYDVKMKEKGDIPEGYSVSREKKERFSLILESASTNQTSMYLCASSLFLAEAFFGQGTRLTVV.

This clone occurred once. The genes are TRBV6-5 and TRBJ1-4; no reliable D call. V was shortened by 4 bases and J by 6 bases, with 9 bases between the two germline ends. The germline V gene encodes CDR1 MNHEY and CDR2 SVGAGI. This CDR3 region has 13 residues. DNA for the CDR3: TGTGCCAGCAGTTCCTTGAAGCATGAAAAACTGTTTTTT. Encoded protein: CASSSLKHEKLFF.

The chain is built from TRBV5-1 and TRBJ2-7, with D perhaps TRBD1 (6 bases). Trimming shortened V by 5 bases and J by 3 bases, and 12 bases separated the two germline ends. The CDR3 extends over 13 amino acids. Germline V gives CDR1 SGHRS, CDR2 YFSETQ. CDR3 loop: CASSWDTLYEQYF. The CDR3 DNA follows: TGCGCCAGCAGTTGGGACACCCTCTACGAGCAGTACTTC.

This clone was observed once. As DNA, the CDR3 is TGTGCCATCAGTACGGGACAGGGATCGGGCGAGCAGTACTTC. Protein: CAISTGQGSGEQYF. The rearrangement uses TRBV10-3 and TRBJ2-7, with 9 nucleotides matching TRBD1. J gave up 6 bases and V 5 bases, and 8 bases lay outside the gene matches. This CDR3 contains 14 residues. Germline values: CDR1 ENHRY, CDR2 SYGVKD.

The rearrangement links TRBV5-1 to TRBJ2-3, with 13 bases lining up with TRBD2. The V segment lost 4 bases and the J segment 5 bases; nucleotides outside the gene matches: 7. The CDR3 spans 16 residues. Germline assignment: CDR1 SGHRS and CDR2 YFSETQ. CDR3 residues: CASSRGTSGTVDTQYF. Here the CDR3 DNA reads TGCGCCAGCAGCAGGGGGACTAGCGGGACCGTAGATACGCAGTATTTT.